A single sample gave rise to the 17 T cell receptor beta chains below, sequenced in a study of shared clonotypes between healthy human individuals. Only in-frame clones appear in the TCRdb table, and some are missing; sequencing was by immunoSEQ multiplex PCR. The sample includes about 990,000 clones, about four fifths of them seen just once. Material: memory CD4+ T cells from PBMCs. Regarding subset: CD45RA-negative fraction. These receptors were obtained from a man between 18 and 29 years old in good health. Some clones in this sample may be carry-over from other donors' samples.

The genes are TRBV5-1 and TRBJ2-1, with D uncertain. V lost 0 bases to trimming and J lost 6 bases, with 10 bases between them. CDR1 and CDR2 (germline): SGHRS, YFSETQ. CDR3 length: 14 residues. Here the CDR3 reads CASSLGGQSNEQFF. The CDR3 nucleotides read TGCGCCAGCAGCTTGGGTGGGCAGAGCAATGAGCAGTTCTTC. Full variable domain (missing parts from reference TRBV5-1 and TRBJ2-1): KAGVTQTPRYLIKTRGQQVTLSCSPISGHRSVSWYQQTPGQGLQFLFEYFSETQRNKGNFPGRFSGRQFSNSRSEMNVSTLELGDSALYLCASSLGGQSNEQFFGPGTRLTVL.

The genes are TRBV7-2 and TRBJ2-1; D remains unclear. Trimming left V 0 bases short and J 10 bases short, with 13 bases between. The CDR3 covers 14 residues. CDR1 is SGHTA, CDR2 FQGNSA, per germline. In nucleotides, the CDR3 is TGTGCCAGCAGCTTAGCTACATTTTGGACGGAGCAGTTCTTC. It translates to CASSLATFWTEQFF.

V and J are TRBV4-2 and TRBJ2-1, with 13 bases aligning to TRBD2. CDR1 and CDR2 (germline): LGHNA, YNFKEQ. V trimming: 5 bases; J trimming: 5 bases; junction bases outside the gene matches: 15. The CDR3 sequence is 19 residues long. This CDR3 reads CASSLRTSGRGERDNEQFF. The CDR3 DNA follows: TGTGCCAGCAGCTTACGGACTAGCGGGAGAGGGGAGCGAGACAATGAGCAGTTCTTC.

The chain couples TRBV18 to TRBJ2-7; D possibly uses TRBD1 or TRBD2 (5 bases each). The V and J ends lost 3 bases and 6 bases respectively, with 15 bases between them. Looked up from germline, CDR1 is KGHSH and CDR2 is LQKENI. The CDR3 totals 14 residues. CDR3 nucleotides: TGTGCCAGCTCACCTTCCGGGACGAAGTTCGAGCAGTACTTC. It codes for CASSPSGTKFEQYF. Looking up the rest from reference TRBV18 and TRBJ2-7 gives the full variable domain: NAGVMQNPRHLVRRRGQEARLRCSPMKGHSHVYWYRQLPEEGLKFMVYLQKENIIDESGMPKERFSAEFPKEGPSILRIQQVVRGDSAAYFCASSPSGTKFEQYFGPGTRLTVT.

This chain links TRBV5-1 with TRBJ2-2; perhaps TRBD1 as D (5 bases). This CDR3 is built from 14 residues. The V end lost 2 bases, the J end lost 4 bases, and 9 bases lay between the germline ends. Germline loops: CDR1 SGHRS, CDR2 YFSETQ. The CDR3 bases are TGCGCCAGCAGCTTTCAGGGCGTCACCGGGGAGCTGTTTTTT. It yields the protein CASSFQGVTGELFF.

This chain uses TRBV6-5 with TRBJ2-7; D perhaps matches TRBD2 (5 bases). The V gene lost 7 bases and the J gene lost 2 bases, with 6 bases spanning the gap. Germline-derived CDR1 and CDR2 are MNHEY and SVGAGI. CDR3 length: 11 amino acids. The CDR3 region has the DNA TGTGCCAGCAAGACTACCTACGAGCAGTACTTC. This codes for CASKTTYEQYF.

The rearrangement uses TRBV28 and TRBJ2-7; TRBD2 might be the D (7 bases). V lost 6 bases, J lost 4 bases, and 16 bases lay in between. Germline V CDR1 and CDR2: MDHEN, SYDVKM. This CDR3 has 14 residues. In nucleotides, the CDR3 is TGTGCCAGCAGCCCCCCGGGGGGCGCGTACGAGCAGTACTTC. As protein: CASSPPGGAYEQYF.

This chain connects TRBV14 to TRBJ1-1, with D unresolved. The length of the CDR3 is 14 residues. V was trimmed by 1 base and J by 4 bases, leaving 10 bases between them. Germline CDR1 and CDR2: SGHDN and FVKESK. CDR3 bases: TGTGCCAGCAGCCAAGGGGGTTATGGCACTGAAGCTTTCTTT. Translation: CASSQGGYGTEAFF.

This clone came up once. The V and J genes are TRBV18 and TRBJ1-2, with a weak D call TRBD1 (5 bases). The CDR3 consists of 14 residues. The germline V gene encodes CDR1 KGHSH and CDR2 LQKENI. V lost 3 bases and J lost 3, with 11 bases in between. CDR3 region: CASSPQGGDYGYTF. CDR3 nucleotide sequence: TGTGCCAGCTCACCCCAAGGAGGGGACTATGGCTACACCTTC. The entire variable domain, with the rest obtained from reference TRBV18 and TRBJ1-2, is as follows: NAGVMQNPRHLVRRRGQEARLRCSPMKGHSHVYWYRQLPEEGLKFMVYLQKENIIDESGMPKERFSAEFPKEGPSILRIQQVVRGDSAAYFCASSPQGGDYGYTFGSGTRLTVV.

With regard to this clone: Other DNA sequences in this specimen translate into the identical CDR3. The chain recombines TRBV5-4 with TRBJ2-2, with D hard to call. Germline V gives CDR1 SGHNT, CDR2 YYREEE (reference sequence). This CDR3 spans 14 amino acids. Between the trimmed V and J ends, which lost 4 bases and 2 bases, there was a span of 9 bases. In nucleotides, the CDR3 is TGTGCCAGCAGCCCAGGACCTAACACCGGGGAGCTGTTTTTT. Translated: CASSPGPNTGELFF. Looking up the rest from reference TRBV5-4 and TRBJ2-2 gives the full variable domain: ETGVTQSPTHLIKTRGQQVTLRCSSQSGHNTVSWYQQALGQGPQFIFQYYREEENGRGNFPPRFSGLQFPNYSSELNVNALELDDSALYLCASSPGPNTGELFFGEGSRLTVL.

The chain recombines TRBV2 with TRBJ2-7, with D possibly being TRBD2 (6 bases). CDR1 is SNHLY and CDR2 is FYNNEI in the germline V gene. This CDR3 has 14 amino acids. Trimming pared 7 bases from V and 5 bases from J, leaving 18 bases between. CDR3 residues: CASIQFRGGNEQYF. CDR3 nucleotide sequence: TGTGCCAGCATACAATTTCGGGGAGGCAACGAGCAGTACTTC.

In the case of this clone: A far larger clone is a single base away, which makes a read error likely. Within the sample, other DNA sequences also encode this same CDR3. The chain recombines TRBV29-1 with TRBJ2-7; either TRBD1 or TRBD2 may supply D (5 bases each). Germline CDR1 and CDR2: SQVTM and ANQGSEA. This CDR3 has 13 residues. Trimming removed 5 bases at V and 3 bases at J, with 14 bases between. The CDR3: CSVWSGQGYEQYF. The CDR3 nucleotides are TGCAGCGTTTGGTCGGGGCAGGGCTACGAGCAGTACTTC.

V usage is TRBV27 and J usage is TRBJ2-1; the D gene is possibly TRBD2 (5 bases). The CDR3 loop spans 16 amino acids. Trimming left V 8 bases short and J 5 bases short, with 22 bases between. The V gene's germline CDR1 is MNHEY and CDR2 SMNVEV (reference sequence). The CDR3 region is CASQPSTARGDNEQFF. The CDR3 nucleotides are TGTGCCAGCCAACCCTCGACGGCCCGGGGTGACAATGAGCAGTTCTTC.

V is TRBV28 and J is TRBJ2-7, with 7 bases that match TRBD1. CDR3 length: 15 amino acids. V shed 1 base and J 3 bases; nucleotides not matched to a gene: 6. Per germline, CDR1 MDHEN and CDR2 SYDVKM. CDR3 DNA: TGTGCCAGCAGTTTATTGACAGGGCGGTTCTACGAGCAGTACTTC. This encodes CASSLLTGRFYEQYF.

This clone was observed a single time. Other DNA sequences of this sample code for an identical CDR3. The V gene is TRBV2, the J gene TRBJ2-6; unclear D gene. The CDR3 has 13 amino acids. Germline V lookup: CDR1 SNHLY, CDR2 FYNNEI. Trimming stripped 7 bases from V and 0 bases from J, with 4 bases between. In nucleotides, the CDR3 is TGTGCCAGCACCCGCTCTGGGGCCAACGTCCTGACTTTC. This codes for CASTRSGANVLTF.

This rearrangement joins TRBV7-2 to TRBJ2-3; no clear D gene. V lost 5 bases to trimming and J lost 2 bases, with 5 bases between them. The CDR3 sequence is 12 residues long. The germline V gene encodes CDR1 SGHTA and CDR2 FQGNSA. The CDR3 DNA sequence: TGTGCCAGCAGCCCGATCACAGATACGCAGTATTTT. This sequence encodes CASSPITDTQYF.

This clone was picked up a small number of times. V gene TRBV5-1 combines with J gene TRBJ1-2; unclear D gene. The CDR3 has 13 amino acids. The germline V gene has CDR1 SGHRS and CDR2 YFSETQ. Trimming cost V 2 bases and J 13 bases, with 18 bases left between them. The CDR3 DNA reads TGCGCCAGCAGCTTTGCGGCCGGCGACGGATTCACCTTC. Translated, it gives CASSFAAGDGFTF.